Reported below is one TCR beta chain. Its target is not known. Profiled with immunoSEQ multiplex PCR; TCRdb holds only in-frame clones, not every one. Of roughly 30,000 clones in the sample, around 74% were seen once. Researchers isolated CD4+ T cells once less than 13 days of culture had elapsed. Documented for the person is a PCR-confirmed SARS-CoV-2 infection occurring between March and December 2020. Participants completed two doses of the BNT162b2 or mRNA-1273 vaccine. This entry is derived from a study of vaccination effects on CD4 cells after COVID-19. The sample in question was CD4+ T cells from PBMCs cultured without peptide, obtained after COVID-19 vaccination. The clonotype originates from a human donor who had a prior SARS-CoV-2 infection.

Here the CDR3 DNA reads TGTGCCAGCAGCGACAGGGCCTACGAGCAGTACTTC. It encodes CASSDRAYEQYF. The genes are TRBV5-4 and TRBJ2-7; TRBD1 agrees at 7 bases. Germline assignment: CDR1 SGHNT and CDR2 YYREEE (reference sequence). V lost 4 bases and J lost 2; bases outside the gene matches: 0. CDR3 length equals 12 residues.